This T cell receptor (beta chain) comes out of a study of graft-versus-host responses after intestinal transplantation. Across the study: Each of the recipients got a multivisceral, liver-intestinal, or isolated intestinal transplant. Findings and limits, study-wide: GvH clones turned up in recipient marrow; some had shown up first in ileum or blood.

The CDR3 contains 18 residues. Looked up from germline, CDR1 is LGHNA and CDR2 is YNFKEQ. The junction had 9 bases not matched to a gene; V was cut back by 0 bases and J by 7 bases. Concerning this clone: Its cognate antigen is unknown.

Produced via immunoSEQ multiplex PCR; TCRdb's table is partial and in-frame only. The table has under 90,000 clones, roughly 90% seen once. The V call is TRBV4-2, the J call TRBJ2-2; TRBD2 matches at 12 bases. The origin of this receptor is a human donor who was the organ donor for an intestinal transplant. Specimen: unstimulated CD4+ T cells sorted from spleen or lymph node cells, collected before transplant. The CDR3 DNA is TGTGCCAGCAGCCAAGAGGGGCTAGCGGGGGGGCCGAGCGGGGAGCTGTTTTTT. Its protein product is CASSQEGLAGGPSGELFF.